This T cell receptor (beta chain) was observed in a study of beta chain features in type 1 diabetes. Study details: All samples together contributed about 100,000,000 sorted cells for examination. Study results and limitations: Compared with healthy donors, patients appeared to share more similar naive, central memory and regulatory TCRB repertoires.

Notes on this clone: The target antigen is unknown.

On average, the one heparinised blood draw given by each donor was about 120 mL. The entirety of the isolated RNA underwent reverse transcription, so expressed TCRB transcripts were sequenced. Average reads for naive, central memory and regulatory T cell samples were several million. Assay used: immunoSEQ multiplex PCR; TCRdb lists only in-frame clones, some missing. The sample shows under 300,000 clones, 25% to 35% of them seen only once. This TCR was sampled from a man under 40 in good health. The source material was central memory CD4+ T cells from blood.

This chain's CDR3 is CASSPSGTAMEKLFF. The DNA of the CDR3 is TGTGCCAGCTCACCGTCCGGGACAGCGATGGAAAAACTGTTTTTT. The V call is TRBV18, the J call TRBJ1-4, with 7 bases fitting TRBD1. CDR3 length: 15 residues. The V gene end was trimmed by 3 bases and the J gene end by 8 bases; junction bases not matched to a gene: 9. The germline V gene encodes CDR1 KGHSH and CDR2 LQKENI. Filled out from reference TRBV18 and TRBJ1-4, the complete variable domain reads NAGVMQNPRHLVRRRGQEARLRCSPMKGHSHVYWYRQLPEEGLKFMVYLQKENIIDESGMPKERFSAEFPKEGPSILRIQQVVRGDSAAYFCASSPSGTAMEKLFFGSGTQLSVL.